The subject of this entry is one T cell receptor beta chain. Antigen: not known. This entry belongs to a study of cytomegalovirus exposure and HLA in healthy donors. Broader study findings: Researchers reported in a later analysis that common viral pathogens appeared linked to several top clusters.

Researchers ran the PCR with 60 Vbeta and 13 Jbeta primers. Method: immunoSEQ multiplex PCR; TCRdb's copy keeps in-frame clones and lacks some. Here the sample spans 100,000 or so clones, 81% being singletons. The CDR3 contains 11 residues. V was clipped by 5 bases and J by 4 bases, with 5 bases between them. CDR1 is SEHNR and CDR2 is FQNEAQ in the germline V gene (reference sequence). The chain employs TRBV7-9 and TRBJ1-1; D remains ambiguous. This clonotype was sampled from a human donor in good health. The source material was PBMCs. The CDR3 nucleotides are TGTGCCAGCAGCCCCCTCACTGAAGCTTTCTTT. As protein: CASSPLTEAFF.